This paragraph covers one T cell receptor beta chain sequence. Its target antigen remains unknown. This clone may be a read error of a much larger clone one base away. These data are taken from a study of tumor-infiltrating lymphocytes in primary liver carcinoma (dated by TCRdb to 2017 to 2019). At the level of the whole study: The five patients, three men and two women aged 30 to 69 years, had hepatocellular carcinoma (four) or combined HCC and intrahepatic cholangiocarcinoma (one). The five patients had tumors staged T1-T3 N0M0, with maximum diameters ranging from about 4.2 to 10 cm. Roughly 3.65 to 7.13 million productive TCRbeta reads were obtained per sample, and no significant difference in read depth was found between tissue types. The study combined TCRbeta repertoire sequencing, expression microarrays and whole-exome sequencing across five regions of each liver tumor, with adjacent normal tissue and blood. A total of some 35 specimens from 5 patients went through TCRbeta repertoire sequencing, namely 25 tumor regions, 5 adjacent noncancerous liver tissues and 5 peripheral blood samples. To link TCRbeta repertoire diversity to the local molecular phenotype, the 25 tumor region samples were profiled with Agilent mRNA microarrays. Repertoires from technical replicates were highly reproducible, with mean shared-clone rates roughly 0.9 and correlation coefficients above 0.95.

Beyond this particular receptor, the publication reports: Just about 8-25% of top clones turned up in all five regions of a tumor, which suggests spatial heterogeneity among tumor-infiltrating T cells. Since the samples were bulk and unsorted, there was no way to compare CD4+ and CD8+ T cell repertoires. Only the TCR beta chain was sequenced, so true repertoire diversity is likely underestimated because unpaired alpha chains were not captured. Only a few patients were included in the study, and the authors note that the findings should be validated in a larger study. Compared with blood, tumors had a significantly larger share of the repertoire taken up by the top 250 clones (p = 0.039). Consistent with antigen-driven expansion, pairs of tumor regions showed higher repertoire overlap (mean roughly 35%) than either tumor-adjacent pairs (about 17%) or tumor-blood pairs (around 15%).

Using a constant-region primer and ProtoScript II reverse transcriptase, TCRbeta-specific cDNA was reverse-transcribed from 450 to 650 ng total RNA. Construction of the TCRbeta libraries relied on three nested rounds of multiplex PCR, following a slightly modified ARM-PCR procedure. Each of the first two PCR rounds ran for around 9 cycles and used multiplex TRBV1-TRBV30 forward primers together with a Cbeta reverse primer. Sample barcodes and Illumina adapters were added in a final 25-cycle PCR using Deep VentR polymerase. Before sequencing, amplicons between 200 and 500 bp were purified from gel using a QIAquick gel extraction kit. An Illumina HiSeq 2500 was used to sequence the TCRbeta amplicons, generating 250-bp paired-end reads. The authors' analysis ran thus. Reads were quality-trimmed with Trimmomatic v0.33, and paired reads were merged with FLASH v1.2.11 to recover full CDR3 sequences. V, D and J germline segments were assigned to the rearranged TCRbeta sequences using MiGEC v1.2.1b. VDJtools v1.0.0 computed clonotype statistics and Shannon-Wiener diversity indices. To cut down on sampling bias, every analysis after diversity analysis relied on just the 250 most abundant clonotypes from each sample. TCRdb took the public reads, trimmed them with fastp at Q25, ran MiXCR for clone calling and kept in-frame beta chains. Duplicate CDR3 protein sequences are folded into a single record with the most common DNA and genes. V and J calls and clone size were set by TCRdb, not the authors. This sample holds approximately 64,000 distinct CDR3 sequences; 71% were observed only once. Together, the top ten hold roughly 40% of the sample.

Inclusive of the bounding cysteine and phenylalanine, the CDR3 is 16 residues long. Kept here is only the CDR3 DNA, which spans 48 bases and is read in frame from base 1. From a lookup of the germline V gene, CDR1 and CDR2 are SGHRS and YFSETQ. Without any cell sorting, total RNA and DNA were extracted together from approximately 20-30 mg of bulk tissue using the AllPrep DNA/RNA mini kit. A handful of patients with histopathologically diagnosed primary liver carcinoma underwent surgical resection in China between late 2015 and 2016. Chronic HBV infection was present in the patients, and the patients were treatment-naive at sampling. Each tumor was sampled at five spatially separated regions: the tumor centre plus the superior, inferior, left-lateral and right-lateral poles. According to histology, viable tumor cells made up more than 75% of every tumor sample. Pieces of fresh tumor and adjacent tissue were cut in half, with one half kept in RNAlater at -80 degrees C and the other half sent for histology.

Recombination linked TRBV5-1 to TRBJ2-1; TRBD2 could be the D gene, as 6 bases match. The clonotype originates from a man aged 40-49 years with primary liver carcinoma and hepatitis B virus infection. Sequenced input: liver tumor tissue from sampling region 4. The cell subset or site label here, explained by the study, means: tumor region T4, right-lateral pole. The sequenced DNA is TGCGCCAGCAGCTTGGGCGGGACCAGCTCCTACAATGGGCAGTTCTTC. Its protein reads: CASSLGGTSSYNGQFF.